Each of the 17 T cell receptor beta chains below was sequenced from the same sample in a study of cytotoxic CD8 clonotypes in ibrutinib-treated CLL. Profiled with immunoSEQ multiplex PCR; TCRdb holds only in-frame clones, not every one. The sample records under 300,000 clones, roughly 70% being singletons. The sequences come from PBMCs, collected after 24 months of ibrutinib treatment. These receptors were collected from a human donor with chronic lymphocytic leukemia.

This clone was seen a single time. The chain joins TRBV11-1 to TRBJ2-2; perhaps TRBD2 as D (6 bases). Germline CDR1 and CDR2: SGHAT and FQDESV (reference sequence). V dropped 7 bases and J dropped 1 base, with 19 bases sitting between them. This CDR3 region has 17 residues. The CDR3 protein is CASTYRVRRGNTGELFF. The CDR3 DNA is TGTGCCAGCACCTACCGCGTTAGGCGGGGGAACACCGGGGAGCTGTTTTTT. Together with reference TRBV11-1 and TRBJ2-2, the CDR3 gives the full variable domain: EAEVAQSPRYKITEKSQAVAFWCDPISGHATLYWYRQILGQGPELLVQFQDESVVDDSQLPKDRFSAERLKGVDSTLKIQPAELGDSAMYLCASTYRVRRGNTGELFFGEGSRLTVL.

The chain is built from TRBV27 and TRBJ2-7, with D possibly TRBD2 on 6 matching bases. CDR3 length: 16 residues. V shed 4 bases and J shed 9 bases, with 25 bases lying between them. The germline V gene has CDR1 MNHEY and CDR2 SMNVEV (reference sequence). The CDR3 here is CASSSTPGGTLRRQYF. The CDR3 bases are TGTGCCAGCAGTTCCACTCCTGGTGGGACTCTGAGGCGGCAGTACTTC.

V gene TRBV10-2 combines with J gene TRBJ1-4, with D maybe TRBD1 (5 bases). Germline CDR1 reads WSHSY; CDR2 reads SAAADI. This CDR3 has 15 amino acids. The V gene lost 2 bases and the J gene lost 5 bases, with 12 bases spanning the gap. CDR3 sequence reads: CASSELGVPNEKLFF. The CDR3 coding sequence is TGCGCCAGCAGTGAGCTGGGGGTCCCGAATGAAAAACTGTTTTTT.

CDR3 DNA sequence: TGTGCCAGCAGCGCACAGGGGGCAGTCAGTAACGAGCAGTACTTC. It yields the protein CASSAQGAVSNEQYF. The chain links TRBV9 to TRBJ2-7, with TRBD1 matching 9 bases. Germline V gene sequence: CDR1 SGDLS, CDR2 YYNGEE. The CDR3 consists of 15 residues. With 3 bases clipped from V and 5 bases from J, the junction kept 9 bases outside the gene matches.

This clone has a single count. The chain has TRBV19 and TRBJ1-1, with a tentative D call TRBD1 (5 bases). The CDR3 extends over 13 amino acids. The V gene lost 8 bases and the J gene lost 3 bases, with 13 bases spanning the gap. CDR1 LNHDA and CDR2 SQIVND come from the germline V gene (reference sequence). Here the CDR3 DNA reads TGTGCCAGTCTAGACAGAGCGGACACTGAAGCTTTCTTT. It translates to CASLDRADTEAFF.

The CDR3 DNA follows: TGTGCCAGCAGCCCGGCGGGGACAGTTGGCAAAAACATTCAGTACTTC. This gives the protein CASSPAGTVGKNIQYF. The V and J genes are TRBV5-4 and TRBJ2-4; possibly TRBD1 for D (7 bases). Trimming left V 4 bases short and J 3 bases short, with 17 bases between. Germline V CDR1 and CDR2: SGHNT, YYREEE (reference sequence). CDR3 length: 16 amino acids.

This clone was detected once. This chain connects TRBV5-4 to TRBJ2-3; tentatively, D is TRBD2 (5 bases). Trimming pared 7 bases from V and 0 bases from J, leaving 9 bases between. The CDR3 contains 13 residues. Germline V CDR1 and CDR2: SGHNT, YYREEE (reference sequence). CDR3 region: CASSLASTDTQYF. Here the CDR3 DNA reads TGTGCCAGCTCTCTAGCCAGCACAGATACGCAGTATTTT.

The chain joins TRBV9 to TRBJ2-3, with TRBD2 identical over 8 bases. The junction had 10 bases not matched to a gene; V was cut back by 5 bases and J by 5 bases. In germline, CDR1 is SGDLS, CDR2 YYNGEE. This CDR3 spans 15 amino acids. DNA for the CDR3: TGTGCCAGCAGTGCATCGGAGCGGGAGATAGATACGCAGTATTTT. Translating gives CASSASEREIDTQYF.

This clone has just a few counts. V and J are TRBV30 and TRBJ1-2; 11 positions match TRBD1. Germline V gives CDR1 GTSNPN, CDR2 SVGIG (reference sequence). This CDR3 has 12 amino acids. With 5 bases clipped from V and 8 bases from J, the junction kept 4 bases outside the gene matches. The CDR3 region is CAWDRTGGGYTF. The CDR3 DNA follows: TGTGCCTGGGACCGGACAGGGGGCGGCTACACCTTC.

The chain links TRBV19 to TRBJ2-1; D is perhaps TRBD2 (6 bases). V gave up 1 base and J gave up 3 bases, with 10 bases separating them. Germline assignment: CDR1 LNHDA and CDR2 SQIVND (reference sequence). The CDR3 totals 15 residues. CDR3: CASSIGTTIYNEQFF. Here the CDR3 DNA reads TGTGCCAGTAGTATAGGGACTACTATCTACAATGAGCAGTTCTTC.

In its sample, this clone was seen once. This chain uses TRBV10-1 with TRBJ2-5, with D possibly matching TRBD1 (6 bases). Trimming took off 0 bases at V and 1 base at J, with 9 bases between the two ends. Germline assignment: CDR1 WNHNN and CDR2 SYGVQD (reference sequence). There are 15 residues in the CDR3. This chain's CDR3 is CASSESGTTQETQYF. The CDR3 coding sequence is TGCGCCAGCAGTGAGTCGGGGACAACCCAAGAGACCCAGTACTTC.

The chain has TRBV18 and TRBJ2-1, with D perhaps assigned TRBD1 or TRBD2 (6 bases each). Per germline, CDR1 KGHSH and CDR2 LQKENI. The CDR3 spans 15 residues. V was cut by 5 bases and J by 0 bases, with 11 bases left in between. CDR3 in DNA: TGTGCCAGCTCAGGGGGGCCTAGCTCCTACAATGAGCAGTTCTTC. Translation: CASSGGPSSYNEQFF. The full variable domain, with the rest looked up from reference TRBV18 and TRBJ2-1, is NAGVMQNPRHLVRRRGQEARLRCSPMKGHSHVYWYRQLPEEGLKFMVYLQKENIIDESGMPKERFSAEFPKEGPSILRIQQVVRGDSAAYFCASSGGPSSYNEQFFGPGTRLTVL.

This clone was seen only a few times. The CDR3 here is CASSLHPFGNTEAFF. DNA for the CDR3: TGTGCCAGCAGCTTACACCCTTTTGGGAACACTGAAGCTTTCTTT. The chain is built from TRBV7-3 and TRBJ1-1; no reliable D call. From germline, CDR1 is SGHTA and CDR2 FQGTGA. The CDR3 contains 15 residues. V was clipped by 2 bases and J by 1 base, with 11 bases between them.

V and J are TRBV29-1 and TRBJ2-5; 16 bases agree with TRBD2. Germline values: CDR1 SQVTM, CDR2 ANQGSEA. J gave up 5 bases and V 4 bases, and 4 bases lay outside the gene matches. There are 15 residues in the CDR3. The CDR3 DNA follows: TGCAGCGTTGTGGGACTAGCGGGAGGGGGGGAGACCCAGTACTTC. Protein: CSVVGLAGGGETQYF.

CDR3 sequence (DNA): TGTGCCAGCAGCGTAATGGGGACAGGGGATGCTCCGCAGTACTTC. Translated: CASSVMGTGDAPQYF. The chain combines TRBV9 with TRBJ2-7, with TRBD1 identical over 10 bases. Germline values: CDR1 SGDLS, CDR2 YYNGEE. The CDR3 spans 15 residues. V shed 1 base, J shed 9 bases, and the junction held 10 bases outside the gene matches.

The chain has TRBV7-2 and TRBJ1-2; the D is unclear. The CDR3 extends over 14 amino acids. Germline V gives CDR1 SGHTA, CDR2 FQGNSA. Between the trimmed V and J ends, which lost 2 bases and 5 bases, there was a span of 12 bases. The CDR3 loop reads CASSLLSDGYGYTF. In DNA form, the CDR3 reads TGTGCCAGCAGCTTATTGAGCGACGGATATGGCTACACCTTC.

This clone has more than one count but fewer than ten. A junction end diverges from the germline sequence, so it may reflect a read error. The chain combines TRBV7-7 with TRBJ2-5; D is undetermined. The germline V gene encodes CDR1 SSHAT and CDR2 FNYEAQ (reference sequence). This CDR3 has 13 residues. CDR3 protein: CASSLEPVETQYF. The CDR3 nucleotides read TGTGCTAGCAGCTTAGAGCCGGTAGAGACCCAGTACTTC.